A selection of T cell receptor beta chains follows, all from one sample in a study of vaccination and CD4 T cells after COVID-19. These receptors lack a known antigen. TCRdb reprocessed the PCR reads with MiXCR, giving one entry per CDR3 protein. The sample shows about 17,000 distinct CDR3 sequences, over 50% of them seen only once. The sample here was CD4+ T cells from blood, cultured in vitro, taken about 7 months after SARS-CoV-2 vaccination. These receptors were taken from a human donor who had recovered from COVID-19. The CDR3 runs from the conserved cysteine through the conserved F or W. Each record gives: J gene, V gene, D gene, clone size, CDR3 DNA, CDR3 protein. The D gene is left open where the match is weak. Not every row has a clone size; where given, it reads once, few, many or a size class.

TRBJ2-2,TRBV7-3,TRBD2,.,TGTGCCAGCAGCTTACAGTCTAGCGGGGTCCCCGGGGAGCTGTTTTTT,CASSLQSSGVPGELFF
TRBJ2-2,TRBV7-3,TRBD1,.,TGTGCCAGCAGCTTAATAGGGGGTACAGGGGTGGACACCGGGGAGCTGTTTTTT,CASSLIGGTGVDTGELFF
TRBJ2-5,TRBV20-1,TRBD1,.,TGCAGTGCTAGAGGACAGGGTGGTCGTGAGACCCAGTACTTC,CSARGQGGRETQYF
TRBJ1-2,TRBV6-1,TRBD1,few,TGTGCCAGCAGAAAAACAGGGGCTGCCTATGGCTACACCTTC,CASRKTGAAYGYTF
TRBJ2-2,TRBV7-6,.,.,TGTGCCAGCAGCTTAGTGGGGGCAAGGACCGGGGAGCTGTTTTTT,CASSLVGARTGELFF
TRBJ2-3,TRBV7-9,TRBD2,.,TGTGCCAGCAGCTTAGGGACTAGCGGGGCTACAGATACGCAGTATTTT,CASSLGTSGATDTQYF
TRBJ2-1,TRBV24-1,TRBD2,few,TGTGCCACCAGGGCACCACCTAGCGGGGGGAGGATGGAGCAGTTCTTC,CATRAPPSGGRMEQFF
TRBJ2-2,TRBV20-1,.,few,TGCAGTGCTAGAGATGCAGGGAACACCGGGGAGCTGTTTTTT,CSARDAGNTGELFF
TRBJ1-2,TRBV12-3/TRBV12-4,.,.,TGTGCCAGCAGTTATCGTGCTGGCTACACCTTC,CASSYRAGYTF
TRBJ1-2,TRBV5-4,TRBD1,once,TGTGCCAGCAGCCAGGACAGGCGGCAAACGCCCACCTTC,CASSQDRRQTPTF
TRBJ2-3,TRBV7-3,.,.,TGTGCCAGCAGCTCATCCAGCTACACAGATACGCAGTATTTT,CASSSSSYTDTQYF
TRBJ2-1,TRBV11-2,TRBD2,.,TGTGCCAGCAGCCTTACTAGCGGAACCTACAATGAGCAGTTCTTC,CASSLTSGTYNEQFF
TRBJ1-3,TRBV29-1,TRBD1,.,TGCAGCGTTGAACTGGGACAGTCTGGAAACACCATATATTTT,CSVELGQSGNTIYF
TRBJ2-3,TRBV19,TRBD2,few,TGTGCCAGTAGTATAACCCCCGAGGCTAGCGGTACGCAGTATTTT,CASSITPEASGTQYF
TRBJ1-1,TRBV20-1,.,.,TGCAGTGCTAGCAGGGGTTTCAATGAAGCTTTCTTT,CSASRGFNEAFF
TRBJ2-6,TRBV20-1,.,few,TGCAGTGCCCCACCGTTGAGGCAAGACTCTGGGGCCAACGTCCTGACTTTC,CSAPPLRQDSGANVLTF
TRBJ2-7,TRBV7-9,.,.,TGTGCCAGCAGCCCGACGGAGTCTGCCCTCGGGGAGCAGTACTTC,CASSPTESALGEQYF
TRBJ1-5,TRBV27,.,.,TGTGCCAGCAGTTTTAAGGATAGCAATCAGCCCCAGCATTTT,CASSFKDSNQPQHF
TRBJ1-2,TRBV7-9,.,.,TGTGCCAGCAGCTTAGATGCAGGGGCCGGCTACACCTTC,CASSLDAGAGYTF
TRBJ2-3,TRBV6-5,.,.,TGTGCCAGCAGTTACCGGATCCACAGCAGAACTAGCACAGATACGCAGTATTTT,CASSYRIHSRTSTDTQYF
TRBJ1-2,TRBV18,.,.,TGTGCCAGCTCACCCTCGGCGAGCCCGGAGGGCTACACCTTC,CASSPSASPEGYTF
TRBJ2-5,TRBV7-6,TRBD2,.,TGTGCTAGCGGGGGACGCCTCGGGTCGGGGGAGACCCAGTACTTC,CASGGRLGSGETQYF
TRBJ1-1,TRBV20-1,.,few,TGCAGTGCTCCACCGGGGGGTACCATGAACACTGAAGCTTTCTTT,CSAPPGGTMNTEAFF
TRBJ2-5,TRBV2,TRBD2,few,TGTGCCAGCAGGACCGGGCTAGCGGGAGACCAGTACTTC,CASRTGLAGDQYF
TRBJ2-7,TRBV7-2,.,.,TGTGCCAGCAGTCCGGGACCACGATACGAGCAGTACTTC,CASSPGPRYEQYF
TRBJ2-7,TRBV7-8,TRBD1,once,TGTGCCAGCAGCTTAGACCCCGGGACAGGGGGTCTTGAGCAGTACTTC,CASSLDPGTGGLEQYF
TRBJ1-3,TRBV20-1,.,.,TGCAGTGCTAGGCGGGCACAGGGTTTAAACACCATATATTTT,CSARRAQGLNTIYF
TRBJ1-5,TRBV19,.,.,TGTGCCAGCAGCTTTTCGGATCAGCCCCAGCATTTT,CASSFSDQPQHF
TRBJ2-1,TRBV6-1,TRBD2,.,TGTGCCAGCAGTGTGACTAGCGGGAAGCTCAATGAGCAGTTCTTC,CASSVTSGKLNEQFF
TRBJ1-2,TRBV10-3,.,.,TGTGCCATCAGTGAGGGCGGGCCGTATGGCTACACCTTC,CAISEGGPYGYTF
TRBJ2-7,TRBV7-2,.,.,TGTGCCAGCAGCCGAAAACAGGGAAGCGAGCAGTACTTC,CASSRKQGSEQYF
TRBJ2-3,TRBV19,TRBD2,.,TGTGCCAGTAGTATGTCGCGGGAGAGAGATACGCAGTATTTT,CASSMSRERDTQYF
TRBJ1-1,TRBV27,.,.,TGTGCCAGCACTGGTTGGGGCACTGAAGCTTTCTTT,CASTGWGTEAFF
TRBJ2-5,TRBV5-4,TRBD2,.,TGTGCCAGCAGCTCCTCCCTAGCGGGGGTTGGGGAGACCCAGTACTTC,CASSSSLAGVGETQYF
TRBJ2-2,TRBV30,.,.,TGTGCCTGGGCTACAGCGAACACCGGGGAGCTGTTTTTT,CAWATANTGELFF